This T cell receptor beta chain came from a study of control samples from healthy donors and cancer patients. V trimming: 0 bases; J trimming: 2 bases; junction bases outside the gene matches: 3. Germline-derived CDR1 and CDR2 are GTSNPN and SVGIG (reference sequence). The CDR3 loop spans 14 amino acids. Sequencing was performed with immunoSEQ multiplex PCR; in TCRdb, only in-frame clones are kept and a portion is missing. The repertoire holds over 200,000 clones, with approximately 80% as singletons. V is TRBV30 and J is TRBJ2-7, with 8 bases identical to TRBD2. The sequenced sample was PBMCs. This sequence was found in a woman aged 60-70 years with lung cancer. The CDR3 region has the DNA TGTGCCTGGAGTGTATCGGGAGGGCCCTACGAGCAGTACTTC. Translation: CAWSVSGGPYEQYF.